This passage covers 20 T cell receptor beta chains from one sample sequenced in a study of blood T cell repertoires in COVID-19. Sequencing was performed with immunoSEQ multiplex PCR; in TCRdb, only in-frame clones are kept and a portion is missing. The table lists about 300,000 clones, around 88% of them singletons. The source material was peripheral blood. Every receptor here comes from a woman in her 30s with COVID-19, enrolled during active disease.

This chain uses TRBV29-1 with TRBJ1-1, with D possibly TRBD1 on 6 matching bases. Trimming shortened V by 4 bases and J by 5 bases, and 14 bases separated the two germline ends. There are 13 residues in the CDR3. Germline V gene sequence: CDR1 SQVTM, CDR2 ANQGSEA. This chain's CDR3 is CSVVWGGSTEAFF. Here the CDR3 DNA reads TGCAGCGTTGTCTGGGGGGGCTCGACTGAAGCTTTCTTT.

DNA of the CDR3: TGTGCCAGCACCCGGGGGAGGCTGGGAGGCGAGCAGTACTTC. Amino acid sequence: CASTRGRLGGEQYF. J is TRBJ2-7 and V is TRBV3-1 (or the pseudogene TRBV3-2); TRBD2 might be the D (6 bases). Germline CDR1 and CDR2: LGHDT and YNNKEL (reference sequence). V lost 7 bases and J 6 bases, leaving 19 bases between the germline ends. There are 14 residues in the CDR3.

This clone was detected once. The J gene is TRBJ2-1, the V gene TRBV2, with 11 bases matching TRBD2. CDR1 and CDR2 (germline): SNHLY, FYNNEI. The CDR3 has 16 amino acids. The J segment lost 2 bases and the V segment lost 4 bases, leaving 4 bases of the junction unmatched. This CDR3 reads CASSGRLAGTYNEQFF. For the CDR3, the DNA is TGTGCCAGCAGTGGAAGACTAGCGGGGACCTACAATGAGCAGTTCTTC.

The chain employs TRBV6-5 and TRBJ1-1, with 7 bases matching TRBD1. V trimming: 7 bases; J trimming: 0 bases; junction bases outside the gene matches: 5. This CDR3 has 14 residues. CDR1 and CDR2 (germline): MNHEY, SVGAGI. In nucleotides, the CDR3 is TGTGCCAGCAATCACAGGGGTTTGAACACTGAAGCTTTCTTT. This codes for CASNHRGLNTEAFF.

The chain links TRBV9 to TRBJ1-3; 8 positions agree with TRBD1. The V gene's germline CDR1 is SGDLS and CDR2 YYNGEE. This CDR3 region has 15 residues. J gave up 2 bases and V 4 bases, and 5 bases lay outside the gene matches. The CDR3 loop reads CASSQDRVPGNTIYF. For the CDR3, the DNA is TGTGCCAGCAGCCAGGACAGGGTACCTGGAAACACCATATATTTT.

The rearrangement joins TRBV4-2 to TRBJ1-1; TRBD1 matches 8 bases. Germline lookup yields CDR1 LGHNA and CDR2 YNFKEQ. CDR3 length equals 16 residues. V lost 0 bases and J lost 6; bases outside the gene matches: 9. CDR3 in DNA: TGTGCCAGCAGCCAAGAGGCCGGACAGGGAGGCGCTGAAGCTTTCTTT. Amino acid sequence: CASSQEAGQGGAEAFF.

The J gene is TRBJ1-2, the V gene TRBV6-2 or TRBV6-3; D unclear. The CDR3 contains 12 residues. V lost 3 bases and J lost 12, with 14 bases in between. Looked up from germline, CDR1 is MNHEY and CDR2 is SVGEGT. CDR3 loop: CASSYGSGEDTF. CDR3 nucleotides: TGTGCCAGCAGTTATGGTTCGGGTGAGGACACCTTC.

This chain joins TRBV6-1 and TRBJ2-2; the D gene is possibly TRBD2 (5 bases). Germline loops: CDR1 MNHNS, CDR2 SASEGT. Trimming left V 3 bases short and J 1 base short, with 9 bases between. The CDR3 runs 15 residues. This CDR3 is CASSDGVLNTGELFF. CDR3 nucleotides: TGTGCCAGCAGTGACGGGGTTTTGAACACCGGGGAGCTGTTTTTT.

In DNA form, the CDR3 reads TGTGCCAGCAGGCCCGGGGGGGCAAGCTACGAGCAGTACTTC. This translates into CASRPGGASYEQYF. V and J are TRBV11-2 and TRBJ2-7; 8 bases match TRBD2. This CDR3 comprises 14 residues. V lost 6 bases and J lost 3; bases outside the gene matches: 7. Germline V lookup: CDR1 SGHAT, CDR2 FQNNGV.

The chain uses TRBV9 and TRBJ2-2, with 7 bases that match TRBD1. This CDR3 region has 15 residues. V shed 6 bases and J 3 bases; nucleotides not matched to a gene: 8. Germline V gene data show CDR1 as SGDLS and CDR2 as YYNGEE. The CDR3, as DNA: TGTGCCAGCAAACACCGGGACAGAGACACCGGGGAGCTGTTTTTT. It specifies CASKHRDRDTGELFF.

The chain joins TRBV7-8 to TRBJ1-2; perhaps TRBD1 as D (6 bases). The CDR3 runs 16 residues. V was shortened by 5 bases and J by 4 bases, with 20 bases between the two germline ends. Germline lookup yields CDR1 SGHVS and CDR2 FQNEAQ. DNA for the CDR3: TGTGCCAGCAGCCCTACAGGGAAGTGGGGGGGCTATGGCTACACCTTC. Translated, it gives CASSPTGKWGGYGYTF.

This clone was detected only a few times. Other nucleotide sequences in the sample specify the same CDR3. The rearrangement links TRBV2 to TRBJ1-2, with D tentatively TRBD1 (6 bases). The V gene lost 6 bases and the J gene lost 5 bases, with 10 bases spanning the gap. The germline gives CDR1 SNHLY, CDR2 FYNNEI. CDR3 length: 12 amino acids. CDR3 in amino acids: CASSPQGYGYTF. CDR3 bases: TGTGCCAGCAGCCCCCAGGGGTATGGCTACACCTTC.

The CDR3 protein is CASSWSSGGLGEQFF. As DNA, the CDR3 is TGTGCCAGCAGCTGGAGTAGCGGGGGGCTTGGTGAGCAGTTCTTC. The chain has TRBV5-4 and TRBJ2-1, with 10 bases fitting TRBD2. This CDR3 is 15 amino acids long. CDR1 is SGHNT and CDR2 is YYREEE in the germline V gene (reference sequence). The J segment lost 9 bases and the V segment lost 3 bases, leaving 9 bases of the junction unmatched.

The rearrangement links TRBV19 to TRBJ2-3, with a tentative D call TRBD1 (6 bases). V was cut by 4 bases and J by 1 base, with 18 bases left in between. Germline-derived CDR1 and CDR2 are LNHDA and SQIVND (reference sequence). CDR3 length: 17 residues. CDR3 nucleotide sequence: TGTGCCAGTAGTAAAGGGCCTGTAGGGGGAGGCACAGATACGCAGTATTTT. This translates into CASSKGPVGGGTDTQYF.

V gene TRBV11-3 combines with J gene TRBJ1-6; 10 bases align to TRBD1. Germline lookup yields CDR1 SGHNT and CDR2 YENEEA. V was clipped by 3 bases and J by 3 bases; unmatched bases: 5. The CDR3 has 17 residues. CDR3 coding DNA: TGTGCCAGCAGCTTTTCGGACAGGGGGATCTATAATTCACCCCTCCACTTT. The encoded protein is CASSFSDRGIYNSPLHF.

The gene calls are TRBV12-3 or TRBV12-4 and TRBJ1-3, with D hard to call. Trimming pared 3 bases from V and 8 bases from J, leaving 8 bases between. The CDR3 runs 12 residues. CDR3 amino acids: CASSFEGYTIYF. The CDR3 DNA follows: TGTGCCAGCAGTTTTGAGGGATACACCATATATTTT.

The CDR3 loop is CASSRRAGSYTEAFF. The CDR3 coding sequence is TGTGCCAGCAGCAGACGGGCGGGGAGCTACACTGAAGCTTTCTTT. The chain uses TRBV7-2 and TRBJ1-1; no firm D call. In germline, CDR1 is SGHTA, CDR2 FQGNSA. Trimming removed 5 bases at V and 3 bases at J, with 16 bases between. The CDR3 is made up of 15 amino acids.

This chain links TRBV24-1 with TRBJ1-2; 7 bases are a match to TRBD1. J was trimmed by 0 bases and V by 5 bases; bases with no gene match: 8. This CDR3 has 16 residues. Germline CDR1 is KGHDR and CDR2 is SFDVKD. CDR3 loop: CATSGMDRFANYGYTF. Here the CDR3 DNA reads TGTGCCACCAGTGGTATGGACAGGTTTGCTAACTATGGCTACACCTTC.

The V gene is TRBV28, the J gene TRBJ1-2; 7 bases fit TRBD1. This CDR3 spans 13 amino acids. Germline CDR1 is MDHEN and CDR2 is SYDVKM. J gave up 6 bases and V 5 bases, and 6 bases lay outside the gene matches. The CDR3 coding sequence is TGTGCCAGCAGTGTCGGGACAGCAAATGGCTACACCTTC. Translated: CASSVGTANGYTF.

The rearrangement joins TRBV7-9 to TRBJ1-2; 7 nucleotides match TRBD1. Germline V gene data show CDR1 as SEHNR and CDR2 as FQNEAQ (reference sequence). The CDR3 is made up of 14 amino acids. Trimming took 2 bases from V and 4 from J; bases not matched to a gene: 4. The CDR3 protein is CASSLRRDSYGYTF. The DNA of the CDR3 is TGTGCCAGCAGCTTAAGACGGGACAGCTATGGCTACACCTTC.